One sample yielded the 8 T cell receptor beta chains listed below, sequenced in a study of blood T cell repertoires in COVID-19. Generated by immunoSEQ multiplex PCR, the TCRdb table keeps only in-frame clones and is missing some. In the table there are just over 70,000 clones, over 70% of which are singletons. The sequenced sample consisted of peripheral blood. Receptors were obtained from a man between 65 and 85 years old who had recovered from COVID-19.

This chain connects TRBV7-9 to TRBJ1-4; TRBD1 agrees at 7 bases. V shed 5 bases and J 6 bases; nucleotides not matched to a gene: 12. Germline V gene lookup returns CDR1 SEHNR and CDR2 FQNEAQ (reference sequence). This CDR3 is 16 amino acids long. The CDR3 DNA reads TGTGCCAGCAGCGATTACAGGGGCGGTATATATGAAAAACTGTTTTTT. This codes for CASSDYRGGIYEKLFF.

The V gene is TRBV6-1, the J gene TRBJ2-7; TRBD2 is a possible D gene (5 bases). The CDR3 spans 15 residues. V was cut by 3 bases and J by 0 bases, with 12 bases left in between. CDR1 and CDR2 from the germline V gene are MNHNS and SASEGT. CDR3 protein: CASSEWALASYEQYF. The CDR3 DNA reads TGTGCCAGCAGTGAGTGGGCCCTAGCCTCCTACGAGCAGTACTTC.

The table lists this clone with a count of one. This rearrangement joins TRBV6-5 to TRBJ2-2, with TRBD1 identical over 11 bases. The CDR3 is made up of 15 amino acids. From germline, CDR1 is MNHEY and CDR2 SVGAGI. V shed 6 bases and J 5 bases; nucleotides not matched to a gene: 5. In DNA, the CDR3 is TGTGCCAGCAGGGACAGGGGGCGGGATACCGGGGAGCTGTTTTTT. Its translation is CASRDRGRDTGELFF.

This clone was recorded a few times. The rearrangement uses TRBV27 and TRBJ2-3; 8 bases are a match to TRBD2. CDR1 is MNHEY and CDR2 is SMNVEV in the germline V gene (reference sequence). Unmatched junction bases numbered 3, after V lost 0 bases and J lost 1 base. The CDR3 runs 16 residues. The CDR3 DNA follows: TGTGCCAGCAGTTTATCAGCAGCGGGGGGCACAGATACGCAGTATTTT. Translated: CASSLSAAGGTDTQYF.

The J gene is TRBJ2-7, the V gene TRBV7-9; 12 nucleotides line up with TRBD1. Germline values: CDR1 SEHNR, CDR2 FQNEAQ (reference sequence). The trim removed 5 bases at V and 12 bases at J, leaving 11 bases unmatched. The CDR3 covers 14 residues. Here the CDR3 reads CASSQGGQGARRYF. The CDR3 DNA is TGTGCCAGCAGCCAAGGGGGACAGGGGGCGAGGCGGTACTTC.

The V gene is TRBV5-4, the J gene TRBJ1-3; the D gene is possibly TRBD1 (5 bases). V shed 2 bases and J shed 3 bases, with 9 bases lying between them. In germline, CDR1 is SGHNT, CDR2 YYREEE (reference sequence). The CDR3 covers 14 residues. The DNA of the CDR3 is TGTGCCAGCAGCTTCGGGACTGATGGAAACACCATATATTTT. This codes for CASSFGTDGNTIYF.

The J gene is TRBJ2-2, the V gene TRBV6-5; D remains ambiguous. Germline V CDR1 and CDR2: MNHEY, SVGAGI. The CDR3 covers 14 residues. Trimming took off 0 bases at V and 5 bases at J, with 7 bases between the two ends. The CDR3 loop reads CASSYSRTTGELFF. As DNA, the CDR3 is TGTGCCAGCAGTTACTCGCGAACGACCGGGGAGCTGTTTTTT.

The CDR3 here is CASRPGTGVDGELFF. CDR3 nucleotide sequence: TGTGCCAGCAGACCCGGGACAGGGGTAGACGGGGAGCTGTTTTTT. This chain joins TRBV28 and TRBJ2-2, with 10 positions matching TRBD1. J lost 7 bases, V lost 6 bases, and 8 bases had no gene match. Germline-derived CDR1 and CDR2 are MDHEN and SYDVKM. The CDR3 is made up of 15 amino acids.